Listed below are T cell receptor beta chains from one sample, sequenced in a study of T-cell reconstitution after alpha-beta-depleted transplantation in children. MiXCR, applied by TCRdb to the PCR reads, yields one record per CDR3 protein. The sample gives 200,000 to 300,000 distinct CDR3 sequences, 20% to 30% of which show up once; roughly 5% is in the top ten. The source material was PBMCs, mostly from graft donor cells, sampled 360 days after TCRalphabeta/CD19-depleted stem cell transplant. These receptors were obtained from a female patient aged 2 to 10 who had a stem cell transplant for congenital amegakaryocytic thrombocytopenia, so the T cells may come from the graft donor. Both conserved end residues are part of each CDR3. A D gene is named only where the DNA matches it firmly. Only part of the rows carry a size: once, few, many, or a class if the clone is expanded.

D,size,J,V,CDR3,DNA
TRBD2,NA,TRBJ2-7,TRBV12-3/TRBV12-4,CASSLVGRADEQYF,TGTGCCAGCAGTTTAGTGGGGAGGGCGGACGAGCAGTACTTC
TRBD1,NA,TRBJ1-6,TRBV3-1,CASSETGDNSPLHF,TGTGCCAGCAGCGAGACAGGGGATAATTCACCCCTCCACTTT
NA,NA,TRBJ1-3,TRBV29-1,CSARVPSGNTIYF,TGCAGCGCCCGGGTCCCCTCTGGAAACACCATATATTTT
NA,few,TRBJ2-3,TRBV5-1,CASSLVDYLDTQYF,TGCGCCAGCAGCTTGGTCGACTACCTGGATACGCAGTATTTT
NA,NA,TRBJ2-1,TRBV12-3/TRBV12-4,CASSLDTGVGNEQFF,TGTGCCAGCAGTTTAGATACGGGAGTTGGCAATGAGCAGTTCTTC
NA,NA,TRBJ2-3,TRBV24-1,CATSDLASTDTQYF,TGTGCCACCAGTGATTTGGCCAGCACAGATACGCAGTATTTT
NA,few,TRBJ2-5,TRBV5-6,CASSPSIARLETQYF,TGTGCCAGCAGCCCATCGATAGCCCGGCTAGAGACCCAGTACTTC
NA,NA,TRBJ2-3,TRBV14,CASSQVYRGVGDTQYF,TGTGCCAGCAGCCAAGTCTACCGGGGAGTAGGAGATACGCAGTATTTT
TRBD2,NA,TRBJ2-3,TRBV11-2,CASSLFPGLAGGEDTQYF,TGTGCCAGCAGCTTGTTCCCCGGACTAGCGGGGGGGGAAGATACGCAGTATTTT
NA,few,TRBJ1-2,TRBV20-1,CSAREGVNYGYTF,TGCAGTGCTAGAGAAGGGGTTAACTATGGCTACACCTTC
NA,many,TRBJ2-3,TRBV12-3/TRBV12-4,CASSLNSDTQYF,TGTGCCAGCAGTTTAAATAGTGATACGCAGTATTTT
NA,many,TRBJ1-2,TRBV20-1,CSAGNGAVYGYTF,TGCAGTGCTGGAAACGGGGCCGTTTATGGCTACACCTTC
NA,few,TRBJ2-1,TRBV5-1,CASSLVGDNEQFF,TGCGCCAGCAGCTTGGTCGGGGACAATGAGCAGTTCTTC
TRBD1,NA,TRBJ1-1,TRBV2,CASPGTGALGTEAFF,TGTGCCAGCCCCGGGACAGGGGCACTCGGCACTGAAGCTTTCTTT
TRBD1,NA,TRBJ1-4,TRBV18,CASSPPGQRNEKLFF,TGTGCCAGCTCACCACCGGGACAGAGAAATGAAAAACTGTTTTTT
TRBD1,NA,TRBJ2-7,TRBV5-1,CASSLFLSLSDRGMKSYEQYF,TGCGCCAGCAGCTTGTTTCTCTCTCTCAGCGACAGGGGAATGAAGAGTTACGAGCAGTACTTC
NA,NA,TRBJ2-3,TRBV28,CASSGGRTDTQYF,TGTGCCAGCAGCGGGGGACGCACAGATACGCAGTATTTT
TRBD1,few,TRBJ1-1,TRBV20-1,CSAPQGGFMHTEAFF,TGCAGTGCCCCACAGGGGGGGTTTATGCACACTGAAGCTTTCTTT
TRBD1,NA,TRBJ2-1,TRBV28,CASSTWTGNNEQFF,TGTGCCAGCAGCACCTGGACAGGAAACAATGAGCAGTTCTTC
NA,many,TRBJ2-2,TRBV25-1,CASSLGGAGELFF,TGTGCCAGCAGTCTAGGGGGGGCCGGGGAGCTGTTTTTT
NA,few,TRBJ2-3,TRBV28,CATEVPVSTDTQYF,TGTGCCACCGAGGTCCCCGTCAGCACAGATACGCAGTATTTT
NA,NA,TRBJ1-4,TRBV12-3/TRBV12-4,CASRPSFSDDDAEKLFF,TGTGCCAGCAGACCCTCATTTTCGGACGACGACGCGGAAAAACTGTTTTTT
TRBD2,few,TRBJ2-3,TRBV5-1,CASSPGTTAQDTQYF,TGCGCCAGCAGCCCGGGGACTACGGCCCAGGATACGCAGTATTTT
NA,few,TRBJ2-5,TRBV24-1,CATSDFRDGETQYF,TGTGCCACCAGTGACTTCCGGGACGGAGAGACCCAGTACTTC
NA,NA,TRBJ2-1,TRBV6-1,CASTPPTQGRNEQFF,TGTGCCAGCACCCCCCCCACACAGGGTCGCAATGAGCAGTTCTTC
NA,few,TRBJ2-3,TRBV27,CASSPWDRDTQYF,TGTGCCAGCAGTCCCTGGGACCGCGATACGCAGTATTTT
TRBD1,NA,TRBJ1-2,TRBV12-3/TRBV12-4,CASRWTGNYGYTF,TGTGCCAGCAGGTGGACAGGGAACTATGGCTACACCTTC
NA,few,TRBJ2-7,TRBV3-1,CASSQNGGSYEQYF,TGTGCCAGCAGCCAAAATGGCGGATCCTACGAGCAGTACTTC
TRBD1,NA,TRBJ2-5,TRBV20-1,CSASSQGRETQYF,TGCAGTGCTAGTTCACAGGGGCGAGAGACCCAGTACTTC
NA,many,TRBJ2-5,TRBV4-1,CASSQARTIYQETQYF,TGCGCCAGCAGCCAAGCTAGGACAATCTACCAAGAGACCCAGTACTTC
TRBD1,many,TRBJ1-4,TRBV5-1,CASSPQGNREKLFF,TGCGCCAGCAGCCCACAGGGGAATCGTGAAAAACTGTTTTTT
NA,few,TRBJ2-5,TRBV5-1,CASSPDNGETQYF,TGCGCCAGCAGCCCCGATAACGGAGAGACCCAGTACTTC
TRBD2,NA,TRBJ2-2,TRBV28,CASSVLTSGGAFTGELFF,TGTGCCAGCAGTGTCCTCACTAGCGGGGGGGCCTTCACCGGGGAGCTGTTTTTT
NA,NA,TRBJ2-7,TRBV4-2,CASSPPGAGTYEQYF,TGTGCCAGCAGCCCCCCAGGGGCGGGAACCTACGAGCAGTACTTC
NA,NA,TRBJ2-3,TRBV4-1,CASSQGWGGAGDTQYF,TGCGCCAGCAGCCAAGGATGGGGGGGCGCAGGCGATACGCAGTATTTT
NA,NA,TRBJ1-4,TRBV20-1,CSATPWRKLFF,TGCAGTGCTACCCCCTGGAGAAAACTGTTTTTT
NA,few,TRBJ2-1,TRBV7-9,CASSLRDYNEQFF,TGTGCCAGCAGCTTGCGGGACTACAATGAGCAGTTCTTC
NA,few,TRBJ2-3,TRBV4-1,CASSLSGLSTDTQYF,TGCGCCAGCAGCTTATCGGGACTTAGCACAGATACGCAGTATTTT
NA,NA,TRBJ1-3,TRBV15,CATSRDKATQRGSGNTIYF,TGTGCCACCAGCAGAGATAAGGCCACCCAGAGAGGCTCTGGAAACACCATATATTTT
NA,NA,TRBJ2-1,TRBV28,CATQPMGGRDNEQFF,TGTGCCACTCAACCTATGGGGGGGCGGGACAATGAGCAGTTCTTC
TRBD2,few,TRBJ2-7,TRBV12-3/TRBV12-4,CASSRGGNEQYF,TGTGCCAGCAGCCGGGGGGGAAACGAGCAGTACTTC
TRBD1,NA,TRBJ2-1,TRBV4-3,CASSRSQGARNEQFF,TGCGCCAGCAGCCGGTCACAGGGGGCCAGGAATGAGCAGTTCTTC
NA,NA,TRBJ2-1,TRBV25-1,CASASSLYANEQFF,TGTGCCAGCGCTAGCAGCTTATACGCCAATGAGCAGTTCTTC
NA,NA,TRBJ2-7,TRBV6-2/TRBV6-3,CASSYGLREYEQYF,TGTGCCAGCAGTTACGGTCTCAGAGAGTACGAGCAGTACTTC
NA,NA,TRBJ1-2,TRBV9,CASSPSGGPFSNYGYTF,TGTGCCAGCAGCCCGTCTGGAGGGCCCTTTTCTAACTATGGCTACACCTTC
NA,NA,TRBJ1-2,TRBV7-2,CASSQGPGDNGYTF,TGTGCCAGCAGCCAGGGGCCAGGGGATAATGGCTACACCTTC
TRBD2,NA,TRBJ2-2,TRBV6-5,CASSSWTSGSPGELFF,TGTGCCAGCAGTTCGTGGACTAGCGGGAGTCCCGGGGAGCTGTTTTTT
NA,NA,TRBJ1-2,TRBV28,CASTPVGYEGYTF,TGTGCCAGCACCCCGGTCGGGTATGAAGGCTACACCTTC
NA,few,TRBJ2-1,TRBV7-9,CASSATQGPYNEQFF,TGTGCCAGCAGCGCTACACAGGGCCCCTACAATGAGCAGTTCTTC
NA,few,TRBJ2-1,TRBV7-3,CASSPAGRNYNEQFF,TGTGCCAGCAGTCCCGCGGGGCGGAACTACAATGAGCAGTTCTTC
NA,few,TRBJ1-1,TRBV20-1,CSARPPGRPSTEAFF,TGCAGTGCTAGACCGCCTGGCCGACCGAGCACTGAAGCTTTCTTT
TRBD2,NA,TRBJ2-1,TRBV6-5,CASSYRTSGSKKHEQFF,TGTGCCAGCAGTTACCGGACTAGCGGGAGTAAGAAGCATGAGCAGTTCTTC
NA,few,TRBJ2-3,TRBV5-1,CASKLGDTDTQYF,TGCGCCAGCAAACTAGGCGACACAGATACGCAGTATTTT
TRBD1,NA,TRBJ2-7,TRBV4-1,CASSQERPTGGAWDEQCF,TGCGCCAGCAGCCAAGAACGTCCGACAGGGGGCGCCTGGGACGAGCAGTGCTTC
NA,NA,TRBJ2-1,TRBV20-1,CSARISWTNNEQFF,TGCAGTGCTAGGATTTCCTGGACTAACAATGAGCAGTTCTTC
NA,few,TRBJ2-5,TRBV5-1,CASSWGWGETQYF,TGCGCCAGCAGCTGGGGATGGGGAGAGACCCAGTACTTC
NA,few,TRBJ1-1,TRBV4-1,CASSHPPWRVNTEAFF,TGCGCCAGCAGCCATCCCCCCTGGCGGGTGAACACTGAAGCTTTCTTT